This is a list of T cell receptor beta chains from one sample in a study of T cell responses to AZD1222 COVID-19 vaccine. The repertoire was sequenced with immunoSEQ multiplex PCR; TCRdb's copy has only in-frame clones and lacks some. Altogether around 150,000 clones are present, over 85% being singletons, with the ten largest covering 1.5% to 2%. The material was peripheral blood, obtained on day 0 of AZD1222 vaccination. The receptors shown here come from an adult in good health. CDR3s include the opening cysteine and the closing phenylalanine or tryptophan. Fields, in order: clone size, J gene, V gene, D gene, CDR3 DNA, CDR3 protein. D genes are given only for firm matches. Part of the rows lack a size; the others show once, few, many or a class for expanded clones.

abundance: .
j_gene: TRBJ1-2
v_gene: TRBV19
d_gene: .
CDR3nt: TGTGCCAGTAGTATTACGTCCGGGGTGCGCGGCTACACCTTC
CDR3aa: CASSITSGVRGYTF

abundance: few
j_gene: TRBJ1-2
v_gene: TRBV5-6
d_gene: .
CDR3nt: TGTGCCAGCAGATACGGGCGTAGGGGAGGCTATGGCTACACCTTC
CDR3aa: CASRYGRRGGYGYTF

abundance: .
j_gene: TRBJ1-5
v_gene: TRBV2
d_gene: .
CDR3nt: TGTGCCAGCACCGAAGGGCAGGGCAATCAGCCCCAGCATTTT
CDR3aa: CASTEGQGNQPQHF

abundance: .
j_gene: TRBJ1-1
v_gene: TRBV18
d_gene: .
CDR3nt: TGTGCCAGCTCACCAATGGGGTCCGTGAACACTGAAGCTTTCTTT
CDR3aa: CASSPMGSVNTEAFF

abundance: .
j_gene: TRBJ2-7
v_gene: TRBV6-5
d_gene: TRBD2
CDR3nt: TGTGCCAGCAGTCTAGCGGGATCCTACGAGCAGTACTTC
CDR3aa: CASSLAGSYEQYF

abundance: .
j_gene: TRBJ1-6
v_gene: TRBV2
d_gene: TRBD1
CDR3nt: TGTGCCAGCAGTGCCCGACAGGGGAGTAATTCACCCCTCCACTTT
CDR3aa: CASSARQGSNSPLHF

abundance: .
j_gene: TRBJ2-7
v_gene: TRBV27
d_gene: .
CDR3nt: TGTGCCAGCAGTTTAGGGGTGATGGGCGGAGTAACCTACGAGCAGTACTTC
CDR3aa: CASSLGVMGGVTYEQYF

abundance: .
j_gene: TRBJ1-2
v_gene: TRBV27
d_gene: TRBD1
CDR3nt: TGTGCCAGCAGTCCGAACCAGGACAGGATATATGGCTACACCTTC
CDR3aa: CASSPNQDRIYGYTF

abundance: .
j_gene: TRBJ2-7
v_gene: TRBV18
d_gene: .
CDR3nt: TGTGCCACCCACCGAGGGGGGATCGAGCAGTACTTC
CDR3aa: CATHRGGIEQYF

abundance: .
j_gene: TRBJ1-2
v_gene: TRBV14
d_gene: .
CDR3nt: TGTGCCAGCAGCCAAGATCCAAGGGGGGACTACACCTTC
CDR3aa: CASSQDPRGDYTF

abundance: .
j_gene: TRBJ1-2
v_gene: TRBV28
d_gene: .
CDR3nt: TGTGCCAGCAGTTTGGAAGGGTGGAATCAGGGCTACACCTTC
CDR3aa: CASSLEGWNQGYTF

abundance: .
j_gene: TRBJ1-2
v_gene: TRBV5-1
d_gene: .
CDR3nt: TGCGCCAGCAGCTTGGACGGCAACTATGGCTACACCTTC
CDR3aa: CASSLDGNYGYTF

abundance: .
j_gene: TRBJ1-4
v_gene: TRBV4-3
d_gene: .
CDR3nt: TGCGCCAGCAGCCAAGAACACCCAACTAATGAAAAACTGTTTTTT
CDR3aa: CASSQEHPTNEKLFF

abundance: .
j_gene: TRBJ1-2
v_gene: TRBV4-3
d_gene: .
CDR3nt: TGCGCCAGCAGCCAAGACTATGGGACACAATATGGCTACACCTTC
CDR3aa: CASSQDYGTQYGYTF

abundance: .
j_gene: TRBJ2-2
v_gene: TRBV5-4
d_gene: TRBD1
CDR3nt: TGTGCCAGCAGACGACAGGGCGGCACCGGGGAGCTGTTTTTT
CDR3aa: CASRRQGGTGELFF

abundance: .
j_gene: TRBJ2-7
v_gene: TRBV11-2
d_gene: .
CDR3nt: TGTGCCAGCAGCGTTAGGCCATCGGAGGGCTACGAGCAGTACTTC
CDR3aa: CASSVRPSEGYEQYF

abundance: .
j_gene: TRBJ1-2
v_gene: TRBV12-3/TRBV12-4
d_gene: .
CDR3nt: TGTGCCAGCAGTCAGGGAAACTATGGCTACACCTTC
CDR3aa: CASSQGNYGYTF

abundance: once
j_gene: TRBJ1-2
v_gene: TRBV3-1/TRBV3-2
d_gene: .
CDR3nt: TGTGCCAGCAGCCAGAATCCTACAGGGCACGGCTACACCTTC
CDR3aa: CASSQNPTGHGYTF

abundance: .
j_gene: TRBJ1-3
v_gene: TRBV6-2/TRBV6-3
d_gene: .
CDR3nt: TGTGCCAGCAGTTCCCCGGACACTGGAAACACCATATATTTT
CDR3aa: CASSSPDTGNTIYF

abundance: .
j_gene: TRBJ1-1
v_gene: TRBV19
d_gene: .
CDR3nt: TGTGCCAGTAGTACGGTCCGACGGGAAGCTTTCTTT
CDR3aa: CASSTVRREAFF

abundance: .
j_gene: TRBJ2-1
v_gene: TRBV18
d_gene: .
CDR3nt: TGTGCCAGCTCCGGGGAGACTGGTAGCCTTGACTGGAGGAGCGATCAGTTCTTC
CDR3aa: CASSGETGSLDWRSDQFF

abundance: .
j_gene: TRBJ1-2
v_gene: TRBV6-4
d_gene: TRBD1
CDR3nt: TGTGCCAGCAGAGGGGGAGGGGGCACGGACTATGGCTACACCTTC
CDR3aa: CASRGGGGTDYGYTF

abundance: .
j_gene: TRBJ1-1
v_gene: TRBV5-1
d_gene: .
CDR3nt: TGCGCCAGCAGCTTGGGCACTGAAGCTTTCTTT
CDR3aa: CASSLGTEAFF

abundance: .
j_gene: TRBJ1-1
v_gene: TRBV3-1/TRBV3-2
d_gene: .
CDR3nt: TGTGCCAGCAGCCAAAGCCGGGGAGGGAGTTATACTGAAGCTTTCTTT
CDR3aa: CASSQSRGGSYTEAFF

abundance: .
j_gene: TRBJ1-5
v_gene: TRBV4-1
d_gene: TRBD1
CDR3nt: TGCGCCAGCAGCCAAGGACAGGGTGGCAATCAGCCCCAGCATTTT
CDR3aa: CASSQGQGGNQPQHF

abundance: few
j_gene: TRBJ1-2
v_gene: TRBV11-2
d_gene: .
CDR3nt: TGTGCCAGCAGCTTACAGAACTATGGCTACACCTTC
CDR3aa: CASSLQNYGYTF

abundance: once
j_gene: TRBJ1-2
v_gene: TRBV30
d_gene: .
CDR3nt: TGTGCCTGGAGGGGGACGGGTTATGGCTACACCTTC
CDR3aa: CAWRGTGYGYTF

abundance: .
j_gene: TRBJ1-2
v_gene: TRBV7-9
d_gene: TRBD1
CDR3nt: TGTGCCAGCAGTTTCGGACAGGGATCCTATGGCTACACCTTC
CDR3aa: CASSFGQGSYGYTF

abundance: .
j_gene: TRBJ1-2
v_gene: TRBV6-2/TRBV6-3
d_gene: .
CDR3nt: TGTGCCAGCAGTCCCGACAGAACCTATGGCTACACCTTC
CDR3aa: CASSPDRTYGYTF

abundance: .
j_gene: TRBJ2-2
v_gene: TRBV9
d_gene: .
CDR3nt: TGTGCCAGCAATTCCTTTCCGCAGGGGACCGGGGAGCTGTTTTTT
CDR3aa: CASNSFPQGTGELFF

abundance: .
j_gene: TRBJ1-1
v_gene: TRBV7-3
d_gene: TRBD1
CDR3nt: TGTGCCAGCAGCTCACGGGACAGGGTGAACACTGAAGCTTTCTTT
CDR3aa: CASSSRDRVNTEAFF

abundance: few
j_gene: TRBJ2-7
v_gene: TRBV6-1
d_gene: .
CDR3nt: TGTGCCAGCAGTGAACTTATCCCCAACGAGCAGTACTTC
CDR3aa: CASSELIPNEQYF

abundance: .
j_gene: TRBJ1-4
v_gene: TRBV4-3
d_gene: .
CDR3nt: TGCGCCAGCAGCCAAGATGTTGGGGAAAAACTGTTTTTT
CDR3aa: CASSQDVGEKLFF

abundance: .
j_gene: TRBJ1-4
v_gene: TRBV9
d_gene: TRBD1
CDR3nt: TGTGCCAGCAGCCCCCGTCGGACAGGGTCCTATGAAAAACTGTTTTTT
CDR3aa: CASSPRRTGSYEKLFF

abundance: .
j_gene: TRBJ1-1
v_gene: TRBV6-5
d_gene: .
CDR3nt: TGTGCCAGCGGCATCCGAGGGAGAGACACTGAAGCTTTCTTT
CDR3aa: CASGIRGRDTEAFF

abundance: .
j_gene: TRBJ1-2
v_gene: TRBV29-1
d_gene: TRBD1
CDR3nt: TGCAGCGTTGGAAGACCGGGACAGCTAGCTAACTATGGCTACACCTTC
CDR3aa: CSVGRPGQLANYGYTF

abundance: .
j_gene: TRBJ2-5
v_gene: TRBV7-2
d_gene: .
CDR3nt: TGTGCCAGCAGCTGGGGGGGGCTGGAAGAGACCCAGTACTTC
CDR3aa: CASSWGGLEETQYF

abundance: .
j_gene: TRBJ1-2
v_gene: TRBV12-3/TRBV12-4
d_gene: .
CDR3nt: TGTGCCAGCAGTAGGGGCCCGGGGTATGGCTACACCTTC
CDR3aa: CASSRGPGYGYTF

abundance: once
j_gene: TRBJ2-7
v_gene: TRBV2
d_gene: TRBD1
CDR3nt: TGTGCCAGCAGCCTGGGACAGGCGACCTACGAGCAGTACTTC
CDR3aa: CASSLGQATYEQYF

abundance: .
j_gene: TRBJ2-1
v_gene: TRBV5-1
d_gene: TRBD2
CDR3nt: TGCGCCAGCAGCAGACTAGCGGGAGGCATAGGCAATGAGCAGTTCTTC
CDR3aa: CASSRLAGGIGNEQFF

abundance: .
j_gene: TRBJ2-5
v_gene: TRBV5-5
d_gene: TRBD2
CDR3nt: TGTGCCAGCAGCGGGGGGACTAGCGGACCCCTGAGGAAAGAGACCCAGTACTTC
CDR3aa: CASSGGTSGPLRKETQYF

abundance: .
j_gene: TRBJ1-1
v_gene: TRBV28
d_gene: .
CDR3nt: TGTGCCAGCAGCCCTACCCCCGGACAGCGGGGTGAAGCTTTCTTT
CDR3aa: CASSPTPGQRGEAFF

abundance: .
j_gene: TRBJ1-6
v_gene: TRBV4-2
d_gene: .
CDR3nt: TGTGCCAGCAGCCAAGAGAGATGGGCGCAGGGTTCACCCCTCCACTTT
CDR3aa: CASSQERWAQGSPLHF

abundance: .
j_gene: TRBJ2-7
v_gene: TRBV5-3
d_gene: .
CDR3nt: TGTGCCAGAAGGGAGGGACGGGCAAGCAGCCTAAGTCCCCCCCTCTACGAGCAGTACTTC
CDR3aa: CARREGRASSLSPPLYEQYF

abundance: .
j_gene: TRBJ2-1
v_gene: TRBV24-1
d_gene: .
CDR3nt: TGTGCCACCAGTGTAGGCGATGAGCAGTTCTTC
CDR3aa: CATSVGDEQFF

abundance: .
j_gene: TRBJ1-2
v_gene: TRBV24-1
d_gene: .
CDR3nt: TGTGCCACCTCCCCGAGGACAAAAAGCTATGGCTACACCTTC
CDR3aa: CATSPRTKSYGYTF

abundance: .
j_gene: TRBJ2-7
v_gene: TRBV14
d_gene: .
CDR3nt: TGTGCCAGCAGCCCCCGGCCTGGGTTCTACGAGCAGTACTTC
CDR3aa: CASSPRPGFYEQYF

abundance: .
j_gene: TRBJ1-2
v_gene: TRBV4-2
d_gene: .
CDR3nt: TGTGCCAGCAGCCAAGCGGGTGTATCGGGTGGCTACACCTTC
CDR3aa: CASSQAGVSGGYTF

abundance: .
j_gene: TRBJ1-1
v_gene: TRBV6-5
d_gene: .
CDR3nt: TGTGCCAGCAGCTTTCCCGGGACTAAAGCTTTCTTT
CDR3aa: CASSFPGTKAFF

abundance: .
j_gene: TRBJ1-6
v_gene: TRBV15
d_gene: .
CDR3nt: TGTGCCACCAGCAGGCGGACCGATAATTCACCCCTCCACTTT
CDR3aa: CATSRRTDNSPLHF

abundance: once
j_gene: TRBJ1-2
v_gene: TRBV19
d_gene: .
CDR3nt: TGTGCCAGTAGTACCCCCTCACAGGGACAAGCGGAAGGCTACACCTTC
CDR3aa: CASSTPSQGQAEGYTF

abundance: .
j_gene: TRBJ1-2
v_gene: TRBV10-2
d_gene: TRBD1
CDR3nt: TGCGCCATACAGGGGGCGCGGTTTGGCTACACCTTC
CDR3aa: CAIQGARFGYTF

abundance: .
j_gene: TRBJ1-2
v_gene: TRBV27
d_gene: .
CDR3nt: TGTGCCAGCAATACTAGGGCCGTCCCAAAGGCCCAAGCGCTCTATGGCTACACCTTC
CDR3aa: CASNTRAVPKAQALYGYTF

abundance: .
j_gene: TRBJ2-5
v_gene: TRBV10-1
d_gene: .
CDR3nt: TGCGCCAGCAGTGACCACGAGGGGTCCGAGACCCAGTACTTC
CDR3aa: CASSDHEGSETQYF

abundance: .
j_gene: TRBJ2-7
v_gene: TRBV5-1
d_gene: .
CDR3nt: TGCGCCAGCAGCTTGGGAGATTACGAGCAGTACTTC
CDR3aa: CASSLGDYEQYF